This is a list of T cell receptor beta chains from one sample in a study of blood T cell repertoires in COVID-19. Data came from immunoSEQ multiplex PCR; TCRdb stores just in-frame clones and leaves some out. The table records 310,000 or so clones, around 91% of them present only once. The sequenced sample was PBMCs or T cells enriched from blood (not recorded which). These receptors all stem from a woman aged 40 to 50 who had recovered from COVID-19. CDR3s include the opening cysteine and the closing phenylalanine or tryptophan. Fields, in order: CDR3 length, clone size, D gene, J gene, V gene, CDR3 DNA, CDR3 protein. D genes are given only for firm matches. Not every row has a clone size; where given, it reads once, few, many or a size class.

CDR3 length: 19; clone size: NA; D gene: TRBD1; J gene: TRBJ2-1; V gene: TRBV6-2/TRBV6-3; CDR3 DNA: TGTGCCAGCAGTTACTCGGGCTACAGGGGGCCCCTTTTTTACAATGAGCAGTTCTTC; CDR3 protein: CASSYSGYRGPLFYNEQFF
CDR3 length: 14; clone size: NA; D gene: TRBD2; J gene: TRBJ2-2; V gene: TRBV9; CDR3 DNA: TGTGCCAGCAGCGTAGCGGGAGGGACCGGGGAGCTGTTTTTT; CDR3 protein: CASSVAGGTGELFF
CDR3 length: 13; clone size: few; D gene: NA; J gene: TRBJ2-7; V gene: TRBV9; CDR3 DNA: TGTGCCAGCAGCTCACCGACAGGCTACGAGCAGTACTTC; CDR3 protein: CASSSPTGYEQYF
CDR3 length: 13; clone size: NA; D gene: NA; J gene: TRBJ1-2; V gene: TRBV30; CDR3 DNA: TGTGCCTGGAGCCCGGGATCCAACTATGGCTACACCTTC; CDR3 protein: CAWSPGSNYGYTF
CDR3 length: 17; clone size: NA; D gene: TRBD1; J gene: TRBJ2-7; V gene: TRBV4-1; CDR3 DNA: TGCGCCAGCAGCCATGACCGGGACAGGGCCACCTCCTACGAGCAGTACTTC; CDR3 protein: CASSHDRDRATSYEQYF
CDR3 length: 13; clone size: NA; D gene: TRBD1; J gene: TRBJ1-2; V gene: TRBV9; CDR3 DNA: TGTGCCAGCGGAGGGACAGGGAAGCGGGGCTACACCTTC; CDR3 protein: CASGGTGKRGYTF
CDR3 length: 15; clone size: NA; D gene: NA; J gene: TRBJ1-1; V gene: TRBV19; CDR3 DNA: TGTGCCAGTAGTATCTCAGGGGTTATGAACACTGAAGCTTTCTTT; CDR3 protein: CASSISGVMNTEAFF
CDR3 length: 14; clone size: NA; D gene: NA; J gene: TRBJ2-7; V gene: TRBV10-3; CDR3 DNA: TGTGCCATCACCCCGGACAGTGGGGCCAGTGAGCAGTACTTC; CDR3 protein: CAITPDSGASEQYF
CDR3 length: 16; clone size: NA; D gene: TRBD1; J gene: TRBJ2-1; V gene: TRBV7-6; CDR3 DNA: TGTGCCAGCAGCTTAGTTTGGACAGGGTGGGACAATGAGCAGTTCTTC; CDR3 protein: CASSLVWTGWDNEQFF
CDR3 length: 13; clone size: NA; D gene: TRBD1; J gene: TRBJ1-2; V gene: TRBV12-3/TRBV12-4; CDR3 DNA: TGTGCCAGCAGTTTAAGGACAGGCGAGGGCTACACCTTC; CDR3 protein: CASSLRTGEGYTF
CDR3 length: 14; clone size: NA; D gene: TRBD1; J gene: TRBJ2-7; V gene: TRBV5-6; CDR3 DNA: TGTGCCAGCAGCGGACAGGATATACGTGGCAAGCAGTACTTC; CDR3 protein: CASSGQDIRGKQYF
CDR3 length: 15; clone size: NA; D gene: NA; J gene: TRBJ2-2; V gene: TRBV5-8; CDR3 DNA: TGTGCCAGCAGCTTTAACTGGGGCGCGACCGGGGAGCTGTTTTTT; CDR3 protein: CASSFNWGATGELFF
CDR3 length: 15; clone size: NA; D gene: TRBD1; J gene: TRBJ1-2; V gene: TRBV5-4; CDR3 DNA: TGTGCCAGCAGCTTGGAGGGCAGGGGGGAATATGGCTACACCTTC; CDR3 protein: CASSLEGRGEYGYTF
CDR3 length: 14; clone size: NA; D gene: TRBD2; J gene: TRBJ2-3; V gene: TRBV30; CDR3 DNA: TGTGCCTGGAGTTCTAGCGGCCCCACAGATACGCAGTATTTT; CDR3 protein: CAWSSSGPTDTQYF
CDR3 length: 15; clone size: NA; D gene: TRBD2; J gene: TRBJ2-5; V gene: TRBV28; CDR3 DNA: TGTGCCAGCAGTTCCGGGGGGGAGAAACAAGAGACCCAGTACTTC; CDR3 protein: CASSSGGEKQETQYF
CDR3 length: 15; clone size: few; D gene: NA; J gene: TRBJ1-5; V gene: TRBV7-2; CDR3 DNA: TGTGCCAGCAGCTTAGCGGGGCAGGGCGGTCAGCCCCAGCATTTT; CDR3 protein: CASSLAGQGGQPQHF
CDR3 length: 13; clone size: NA; D gene: TRBD1; J gene: TRBJ1-5; V gene: TRBV29-1; CDR3 DNA: TGCAGCGTTGTGTGGGACAGCGATCAGCCCCAGCATTTT; CDR3 protein: CSVVWDSDQPQHF
CDR3 length: 14; clone size: once; D gene: NA; J gene: TRBJ1-2; V gene: TRBV6-5; CDR3 DNA: TGTGCCAGCAGTTACTCGATTGAGGGGGTAGGCTACACCTTC; CDR3 protein: CASSYSIEGVGYTF
CDR3 length: 14; clone size: NA; D gene: NA; J gene: TRBJ2-7; V gene: TRBV19; CDR3 DNA: TGTGCCAGTAGTGGGGGAGGTGGTTCCTACGAGCAGTACTTC; CDR3 protein: CASSGGGGSYEQYF
CDR3 length: 15; clone size: NA; D gene: TRBD2; J gene: TRBJ2-5; V gene: TRBV27; CDR3 DNA: TGTGCCAGCAGCCCAAGCGGGAGTGGGCAAGAGACCCAGTACTTC; CDR3 protein: CASSPSGSGQETQYF
CDR3 length: 13; clone size: NA; D gene: TRBD1; J gene: TRBJ1-2; V gene: TRBV2; CDR3 DNA: TGTGCCAGCAGGGGGACAGGGGGACGCGGCTACACCTTC; CDR3 protein: CASRGTGGRGYTF
CDR3 length: 12; clone size: NA; D gene: NA; J gene: TRBJ1-2; V gene: TRBV29-1; CDR3 DNA: TGCAGCGTTGGGTCCCAGAACTATGGCTACACCTTC; CDR3 protein: CSVGSQNYGYTF
CDR3 length: 15; clone size: NA; D gene: NA; J gene: TRBJ2-7; V gene: TRBV10-2; CDR3 DNA: TGCGCCAGCAGGAGGGGGGGTGTGGATTCTTACGAGCAGTACTTC; CDR3 protein: CASRRGGVDSYEQYF